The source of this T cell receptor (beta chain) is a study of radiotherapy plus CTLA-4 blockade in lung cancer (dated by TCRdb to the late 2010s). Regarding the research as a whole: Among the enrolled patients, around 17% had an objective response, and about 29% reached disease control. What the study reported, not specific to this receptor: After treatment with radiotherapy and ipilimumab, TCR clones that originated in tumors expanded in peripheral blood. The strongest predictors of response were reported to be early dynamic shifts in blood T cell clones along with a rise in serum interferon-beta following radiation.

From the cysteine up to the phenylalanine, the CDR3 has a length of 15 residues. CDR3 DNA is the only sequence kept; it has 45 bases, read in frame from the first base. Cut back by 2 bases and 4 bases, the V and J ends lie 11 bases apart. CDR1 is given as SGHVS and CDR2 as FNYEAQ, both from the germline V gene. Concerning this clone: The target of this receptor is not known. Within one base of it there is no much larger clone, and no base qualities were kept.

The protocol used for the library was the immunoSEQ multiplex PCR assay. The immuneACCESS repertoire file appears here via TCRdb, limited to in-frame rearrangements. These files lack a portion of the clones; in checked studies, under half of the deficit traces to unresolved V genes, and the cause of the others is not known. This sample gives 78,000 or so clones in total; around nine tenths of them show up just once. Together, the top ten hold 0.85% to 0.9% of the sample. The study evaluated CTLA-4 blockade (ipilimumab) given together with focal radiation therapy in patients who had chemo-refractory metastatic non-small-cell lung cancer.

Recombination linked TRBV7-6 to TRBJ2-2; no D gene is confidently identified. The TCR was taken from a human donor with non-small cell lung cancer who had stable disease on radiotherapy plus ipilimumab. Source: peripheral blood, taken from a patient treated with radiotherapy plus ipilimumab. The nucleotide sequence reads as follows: TGTGCCAGCAGCTTAAAAGAAGGCACCACCGGGGAGCTGTTTTTT. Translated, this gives CASSLKEGTTGELFF.